This T cell receptor beta chain was identified during a study of cytomegalovirus exposure and HLA in healthy donors. Both 60 Vbeta primers and 13 Jbeta primers went into the PCR. Libraries were prepared by immunoSEQ multiplex PCR; TCRdb keeps only in-frame clonotypes and omits some of them. Of about 150,000 clones listed, 80% to 90% are singletons. To note about this clone: What it recognizes is unknown.

Study-wide results and caveats: Association of a missense DCLRE1C variant with TCR beta V- and J-gene trimming was reported in a later analysis. For most TCR sequences rarity was the rule, although some public TCRs occurred in many donors. The investigators catalogued 150 to 200 TCR beta chains as cytomegalovirus-associated.

CDR1 LNHDA and CDR2 SQIVND come from the germline V gene (reference sequence). V gave up 4 bases and J gave up 2 bases; unmatched junction bases: 10. The CDR3 extends over 16 amino acids. The rearrangement links TRBV19 to TRBJ2-7, with TRBD1 identical over 8 bases. Input material: PBMCs. This TCR was recovered from a woman between 40 and 55 years old in good health and CMV-seropositive. CDR3: CASSKQGAVYTYEQYF. CDR3 coding DNA: TGTGCCAGTAGTAAGCAGGGGGCGGTTTACACCTACGAGCAGTACTTC.